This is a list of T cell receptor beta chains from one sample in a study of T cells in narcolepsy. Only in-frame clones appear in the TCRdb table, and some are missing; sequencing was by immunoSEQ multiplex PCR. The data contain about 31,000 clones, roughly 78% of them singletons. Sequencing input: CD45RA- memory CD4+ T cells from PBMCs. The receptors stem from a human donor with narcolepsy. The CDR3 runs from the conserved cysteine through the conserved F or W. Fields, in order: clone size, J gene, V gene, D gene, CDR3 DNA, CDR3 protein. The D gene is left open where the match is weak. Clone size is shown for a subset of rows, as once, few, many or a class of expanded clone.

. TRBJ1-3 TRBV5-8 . TGTGCCAGCAGCTTGGTTAGTGGTACAGTTGGAAACACCATATATTTT CASSLVSGTVGNTIYF
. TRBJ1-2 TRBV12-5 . TGTGCTAGTGGTCCGAACAGGGCCTCGGAAGTCTTTTACTATGGCTACACCTTC CASGPNRASEVFYYGYTF
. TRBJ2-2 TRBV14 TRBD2 TGTGCCAGCAGCCAGGGACTAGCGGGGGCCAAGAACACCGGGGAGCTGTTTTTT CASSQGLAGAKNTGELFF
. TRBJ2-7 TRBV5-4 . TGTGCCAGCAGCTTGGGTGGGGAGTCCTACGAGCAGTACTTC CASSLGGESYEQYF
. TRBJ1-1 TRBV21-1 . TGTGCCAGCAGCAAAATCCGCCGGCCAGAAGCTTTCTTT CASSKIRRPEAFF
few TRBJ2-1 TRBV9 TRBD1 TGTGCCAGCAGCTCTCGGACAGGATACAATGAGCAGTTCTTC CASSSRTGYNEQFF
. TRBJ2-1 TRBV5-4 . TGTGCCAGCAGCTGGTCGAATGGTGCTGAGCAGTTCTTC CASSWSNGAEQFF
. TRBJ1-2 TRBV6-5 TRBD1 TGTGCCAGCAGCGCCACAGGGGAAAGTTACTATGGCTACACCTTC CASSATGESYYGYTF
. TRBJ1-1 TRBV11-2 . TGTGCCAGCAGCTTACGCACTGAAGCTTTCTTT CASSLRTEAFF
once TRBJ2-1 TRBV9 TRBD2 TGTGCCAGCAGCGTAGGGGACGGGAGGGTTGAGCAGTTCTTC CASSVGDGRVEQFF
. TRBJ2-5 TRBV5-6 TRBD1 TGTGCCAGCAGTAGCGCCGGGACAGGAGGAGAGACCCAGTACTTC CASSSAGTGGETQYF
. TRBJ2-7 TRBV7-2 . TGTGCCAGCAGCTCCCGCCCTGAGGCCGCCGGGAGTCCCTACGAGCAGTACTTC CASSSRPEAAGSPYEQYF
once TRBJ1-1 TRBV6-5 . TGTGCCAGCAGTTACTCCCCGGCCGAGACTGAAGCTTTCTTT CASSYSPAETEAFF
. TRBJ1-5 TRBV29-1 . TGCAGCGTCCTCGAGGGGTCCCCTGGGTCGAATCAGCCCCAGCATTTT CSVLEGSPGSNQPQHF
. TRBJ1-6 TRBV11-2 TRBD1 TGTGCCAGCAGCCGTGGACAGGGGGCTTCACCCCTCCACTTT CASSRGQGASPLHF
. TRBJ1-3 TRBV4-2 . TGTGCCAGCAGCCAAGATCGGGGAGGGGTCTCTGGAAACACCATATATTTT CASSQDRGGVSGNTIYF
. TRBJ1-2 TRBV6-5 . TGTGCCAGCAGTTACGTTCCTAACTATGGCTACACCTTC CASSYVPNYGYTF
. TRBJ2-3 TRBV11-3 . TGTGCCAGCAGCTTAGGGTTCTCGGATACGCAGTATTTT CASSLGFSDTQYF
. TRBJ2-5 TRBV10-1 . TGCGCCAGCAGTGGACATTTACAAGAGACCCAGTACTTC CASSGHLQETQYF
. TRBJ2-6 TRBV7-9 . TGTGCCAGCAGCTTAGCACGAGGTGGGGTCTCTGGGGCCAACGTCCTGACTTTC CASSLARGGVSGANVLTF
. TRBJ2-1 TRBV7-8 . TGTGCCAGCAGCTGGGACCCTCGGGGAAAGTTCTTC CASSWDPRGKFF
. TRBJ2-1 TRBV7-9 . TGTGCCAGCAGCTCAACCGAGCCTAGCTCCTACAATGAGCAGTTCTTC CASSSTEPSSYNEQFF
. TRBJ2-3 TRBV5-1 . TGCGCCAGCAGCTTACGAGGGATGGGCATAGATACGCAGTATTTT CASSLRGMGIDTQYF
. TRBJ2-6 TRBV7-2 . TGTGCCAGCAGTTTATTTACTAGTTCTGGGGCCAACGTCCTGACTTTC CASSLFTSSGANVLTF
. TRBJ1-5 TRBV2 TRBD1 TGTGCCAGCAGTGACCGGACAGGGACTAGCCAGCCCCAGCATTTT CASSDRTGTSQPQHF
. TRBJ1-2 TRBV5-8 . TGTGCCAGCAGCCGGACTGTGAACTATGGCTACACCTTC CASSRTVNYGYTF
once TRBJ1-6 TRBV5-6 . TGTGCCAGCAGCTCCGGCGGATCCCCCGATTCACCCCTCCACTTT CASSSGGSPDSPLHF
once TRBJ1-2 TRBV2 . TGTGCCAGCTTGGGTACCCATGGCTACACCTTC CASLGTHGYTF
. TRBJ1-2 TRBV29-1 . TGCAGCGTCGACGGACAAGGCGGCTACACCTTC CSVDGQGGYTF